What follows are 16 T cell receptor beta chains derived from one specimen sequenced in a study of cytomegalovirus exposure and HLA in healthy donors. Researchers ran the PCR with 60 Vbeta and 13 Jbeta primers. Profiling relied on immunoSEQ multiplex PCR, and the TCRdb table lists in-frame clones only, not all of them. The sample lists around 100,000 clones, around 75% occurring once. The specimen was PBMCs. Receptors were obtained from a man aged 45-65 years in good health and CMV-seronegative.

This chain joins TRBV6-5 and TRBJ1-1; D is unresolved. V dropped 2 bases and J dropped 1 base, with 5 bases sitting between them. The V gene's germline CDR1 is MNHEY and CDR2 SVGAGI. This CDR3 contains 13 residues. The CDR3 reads CASSYAENTEAFF. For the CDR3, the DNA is TGTGCCAGCAGTTACGCGGAGAACACTGAAGCTTTCTTT.

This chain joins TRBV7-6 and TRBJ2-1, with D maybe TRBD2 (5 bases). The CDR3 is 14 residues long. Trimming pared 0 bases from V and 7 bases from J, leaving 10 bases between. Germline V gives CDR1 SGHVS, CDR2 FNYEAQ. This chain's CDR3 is CASSLAGSGNEQFF. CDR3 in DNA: TGTGCCAGCAGCTTAGCGGGATCGGGGAATGAGCAGTTCTTC.

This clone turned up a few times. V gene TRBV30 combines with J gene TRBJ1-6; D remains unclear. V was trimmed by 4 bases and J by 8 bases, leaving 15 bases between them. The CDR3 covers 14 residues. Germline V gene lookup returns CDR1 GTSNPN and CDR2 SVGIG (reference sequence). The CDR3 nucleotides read TGTGCCTGGACCAGAGGACTGCTCGATTCACCCCTCCACTTT. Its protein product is CAWTRGLLDSPLHF.

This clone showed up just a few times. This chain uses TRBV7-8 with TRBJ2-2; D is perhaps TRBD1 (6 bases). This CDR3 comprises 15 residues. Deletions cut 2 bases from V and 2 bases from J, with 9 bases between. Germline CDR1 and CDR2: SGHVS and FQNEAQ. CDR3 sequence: CASSLTGTNTGELFF. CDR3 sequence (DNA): TGTGCCAGCAGCTTAACCGGGACAAACACCGGGGAGCTGTTTTTT.

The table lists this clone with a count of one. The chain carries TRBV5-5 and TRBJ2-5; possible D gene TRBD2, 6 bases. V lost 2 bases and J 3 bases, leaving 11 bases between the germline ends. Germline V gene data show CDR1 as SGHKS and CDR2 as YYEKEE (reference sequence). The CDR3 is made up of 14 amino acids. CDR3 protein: CASSFYGGEETQYF. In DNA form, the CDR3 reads TGTGCCAGCAGCTTTTATGGAGGGGAAGAGACCCAGTACTTC.

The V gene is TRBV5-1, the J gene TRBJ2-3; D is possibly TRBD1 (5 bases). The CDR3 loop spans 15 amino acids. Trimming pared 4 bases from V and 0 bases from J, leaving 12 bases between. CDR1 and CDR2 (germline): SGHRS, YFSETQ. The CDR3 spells CASSLGATSTDTQYF. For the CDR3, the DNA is TGCGCCAGCAGCCTAGGGGCGACTAGCACAGATACGCAGTATTTT. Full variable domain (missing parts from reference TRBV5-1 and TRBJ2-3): KAGVTQTPRYLIKTRGQQVTLSCSPISGHRSVSWYQQTPGQGLQFLFEYFSETQRNKGNFPGRFSGRQFSNSRSEMNVSTLELGDSALYLCASSLGATSTDTQYFGPGTRLTVL.

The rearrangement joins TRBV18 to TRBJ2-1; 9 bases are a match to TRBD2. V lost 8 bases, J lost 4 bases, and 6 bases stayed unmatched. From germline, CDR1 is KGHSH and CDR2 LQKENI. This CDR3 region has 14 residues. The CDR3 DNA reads TGTGCCAGCGCCACTAGCGGGCTTTACAATGAGCAGTTCTTC. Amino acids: CASATSGLYNEQFF.

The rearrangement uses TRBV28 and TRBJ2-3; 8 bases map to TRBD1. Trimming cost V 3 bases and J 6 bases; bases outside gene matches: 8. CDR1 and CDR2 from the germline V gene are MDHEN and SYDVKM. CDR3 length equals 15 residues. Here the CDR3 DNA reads TGTGCCAGCAGTTTTACTACAGGGGGTAGGGATACGCAGTATTTT. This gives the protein CASSFTTGGRDTQYF.

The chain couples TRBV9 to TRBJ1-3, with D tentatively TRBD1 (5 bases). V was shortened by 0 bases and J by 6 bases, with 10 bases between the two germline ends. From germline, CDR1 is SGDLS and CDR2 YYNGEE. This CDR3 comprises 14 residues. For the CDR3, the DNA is TGTGCCAGCAGCGTAGACCCCAGGGAAAACACCATATATTTT. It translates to CASSVDPRENTIYF.

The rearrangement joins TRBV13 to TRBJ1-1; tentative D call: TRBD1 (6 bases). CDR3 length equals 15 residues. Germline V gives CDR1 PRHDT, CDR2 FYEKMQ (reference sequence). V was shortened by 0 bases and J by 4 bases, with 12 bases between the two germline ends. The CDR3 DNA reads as TGTGCCAGCAGCTTAGGAAGGGGGTCGGCCACTGAAGCTTTCTTT. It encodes CASSLGRGSATEAFF.

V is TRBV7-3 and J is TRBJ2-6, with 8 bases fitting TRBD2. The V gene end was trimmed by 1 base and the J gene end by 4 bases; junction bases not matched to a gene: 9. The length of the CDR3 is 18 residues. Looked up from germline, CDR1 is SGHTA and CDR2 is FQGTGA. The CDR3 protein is CASSLNAPGGTGANVLTF. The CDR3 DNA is TGTGCCAGCAGCTTAAATGCGCCGGGAGGGACAGGGGCCAACGTCCTGACTTTC.

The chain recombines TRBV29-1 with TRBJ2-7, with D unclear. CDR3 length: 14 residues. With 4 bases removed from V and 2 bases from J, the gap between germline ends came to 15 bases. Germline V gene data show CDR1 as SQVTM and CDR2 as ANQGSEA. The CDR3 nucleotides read TGCAGCGTTGTTCCGGCAGGCCGTCCCTACGAGCAGTACTTC. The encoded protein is CSVVPAGRPYEQYF.

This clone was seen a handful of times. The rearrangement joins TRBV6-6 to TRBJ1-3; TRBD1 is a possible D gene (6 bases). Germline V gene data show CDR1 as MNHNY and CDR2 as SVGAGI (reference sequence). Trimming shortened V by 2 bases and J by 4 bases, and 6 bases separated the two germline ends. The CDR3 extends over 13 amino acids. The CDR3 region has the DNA TGTGCCAGCAGTTACGGGACAGGAAACACCATATATTTT. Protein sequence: CASSYGTGNTIYF.

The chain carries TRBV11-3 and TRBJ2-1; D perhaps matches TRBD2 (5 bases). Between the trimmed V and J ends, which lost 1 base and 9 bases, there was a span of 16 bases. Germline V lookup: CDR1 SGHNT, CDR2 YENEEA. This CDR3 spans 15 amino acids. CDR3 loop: CASSLGADLAGEQFF. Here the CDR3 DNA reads TGTGCCAGCAGCTTAGGGGCGGATCTAGCTGGTGAGCAGTTCTTC.

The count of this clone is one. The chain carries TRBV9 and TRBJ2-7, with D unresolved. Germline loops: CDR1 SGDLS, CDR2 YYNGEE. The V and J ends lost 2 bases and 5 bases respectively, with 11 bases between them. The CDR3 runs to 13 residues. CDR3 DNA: TGTGCCAGCAGCGTCCTTAACAGCCACGAGCAGTACTTC. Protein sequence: CASSVLNSHEQYF.

The CDR3 DNA sequence: TGTGCCAGCAGCTTCGGAGGGCCCTACAATGAGCAGTTCTTC. Translation gives CASSFGGPYNEQFF. The chain uses TRBV11-1 and TRBJ2-1; D is possibly TRBD2 (6 bases). This CDR3 contains 14 residues. V shed 3 bases and J shed 2 bases, with 8 bases lying between them. Germline V gives CDR1 SGHAT, CDR2 FQDESV (reference sequence).